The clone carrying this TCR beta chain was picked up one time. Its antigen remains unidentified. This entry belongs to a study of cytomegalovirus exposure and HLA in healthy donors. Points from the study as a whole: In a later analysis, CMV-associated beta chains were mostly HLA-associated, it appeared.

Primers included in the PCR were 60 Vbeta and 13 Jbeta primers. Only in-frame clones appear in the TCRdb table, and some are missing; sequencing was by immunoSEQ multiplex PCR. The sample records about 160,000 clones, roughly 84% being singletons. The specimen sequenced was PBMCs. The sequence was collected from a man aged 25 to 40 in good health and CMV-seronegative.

The CDR3 is CASSFNRQGAGYGYTF. DNA of the CDR3: TGCGCCAGCAGCTTCAACCGACAGGGGGCTGGCTATGGCTACACCTTC. J is TRBJ1-2 and V is TRBV5-1; 10 bases are a match to TRBD1. V gave up 2 bases and J gave up 4 bases; unmatched junction bases: 8. CDR3 length: 16 residues. Germline V gene lookup returns CDR1 SGHRS and CDR2 YFSETQ.